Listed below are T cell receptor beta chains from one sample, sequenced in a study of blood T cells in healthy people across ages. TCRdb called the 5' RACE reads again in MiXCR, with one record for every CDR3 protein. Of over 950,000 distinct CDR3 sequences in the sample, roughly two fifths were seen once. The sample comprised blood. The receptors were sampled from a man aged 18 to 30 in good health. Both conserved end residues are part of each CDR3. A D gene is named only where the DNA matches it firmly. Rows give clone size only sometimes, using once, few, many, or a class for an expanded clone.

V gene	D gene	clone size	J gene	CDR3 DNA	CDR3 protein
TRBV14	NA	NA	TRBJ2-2	TGTGCCAGCGGGACACGGTTGAACACCGGGGAGCTGTTTTTT	CASGTRLNTGELFF
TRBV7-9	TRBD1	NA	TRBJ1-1	TGTGCCAGCTTCGAGCGGGACAGGGAAGAAGCTTTCTTT	CASFERDREEAFF
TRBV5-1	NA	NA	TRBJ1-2	TGCGCCAGCAGTTCCGACAGAGACTTCTTTTATGGCTACACCTTC	CASSSDRDFFYGYTF
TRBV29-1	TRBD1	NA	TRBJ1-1	TGCAGCGTGCGACGGACAGGGAGCACTGAAGCTTTCTTT	CSVRRTGSTEAFF
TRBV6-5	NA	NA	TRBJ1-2	TGTGCCAGCAGGGATTCAGGGGAATATGGCTACACCTTC	CASRDSGEYGYTF
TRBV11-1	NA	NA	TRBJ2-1	TGTGCCAGCAGCTGGCGGGACCCTCGTTCCTACAATGAGCAGTTCTTC	CASSWRDPRSYNEQFF
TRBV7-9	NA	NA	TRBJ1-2	TGTGCCAGCAGCTTAGGTGGAGACTACATCTTC	CASSLGGDYIF
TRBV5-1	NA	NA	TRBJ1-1	TGCGCCAGCAGCTTGACGTCTCAGGGGTTGGACACTGAAGCTTTCTTT	CASSLTSQGLDTEAFF
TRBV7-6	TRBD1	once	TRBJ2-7	TGTGCCAGCAGCTTAGTCCCCCGACAGGGGCGAGGGTACGAGCAGTACTTC	CASSLVPRQGRGYEQYF
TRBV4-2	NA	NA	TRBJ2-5	TGTGCCAGCATGGGCCGGGGAGAGACCCAGTACTTC	CASMGRGETQYF
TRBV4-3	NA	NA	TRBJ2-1	TGCGCCAGCAGCCAATACCGGTACAGGGAGCAGAATGAGCAGTTCTTC	CASSQYRYREQNEQFF
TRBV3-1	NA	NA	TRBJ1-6	TGTGCCAGCAGCCAAGATAGTGCGAGGGTTGGCGCACCCCTCCACTTT	CASSQDSARVGAPLHF
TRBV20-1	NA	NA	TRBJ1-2	TGCAGTGCTAGAGTCTGGGCCCAAGGGGGTTATGGCTACACCTTC	CSARVWAQGGYGYTF
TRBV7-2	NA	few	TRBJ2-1	TGTGCCAGCAGCTTACAGACAGCCGTATCAGCAAGTGAGCAGTTCTTC	CASSLQTAVSASEQFF
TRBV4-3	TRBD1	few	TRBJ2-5	TGCGCCAGCAGCCAAGAGACAGGGATGATGGAGACCCAGTACTTC	CASSQETGMMETQYF
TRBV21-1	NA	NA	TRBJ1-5	TGTGCCAGCAGCGAAGAGGGCCCTGATAGCAATCAGCCCCAGCATTTT	CASSEEGPDSNQPQHF
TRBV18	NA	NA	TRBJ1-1	TGTGCCAGCTCACCTTTGTTGGACACTGAAGCTTTCTTT	CASSPLLDTEAFF
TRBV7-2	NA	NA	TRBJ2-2	TGTGTCAGCAGCTTATACGGTAGCGGAGCCGGGGAGCTGTTTTTT	CVSSLYGSGAGELFF
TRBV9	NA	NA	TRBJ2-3	TGTGCCAGCAGCTCAGGGGGGGAGCCCACAGATACGCAGTATTTT	CASSSGGEPTDTQYF
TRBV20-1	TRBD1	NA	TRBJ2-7	TGCAGTGTTCCCCACGCAGGACAGGGGGCGGGCGAGCAGTACTTC	CSVPHAGQGAGEQYF
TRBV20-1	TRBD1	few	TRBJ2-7	TGCAGTGCTTCGGACAGGGGTTCGTACGAGCAGTACTTC	CSASDRGSYEQYF
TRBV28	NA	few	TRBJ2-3	TGTGCCAGCAGTTTAGCGGGAAAAGAGGCAGATACGCAGTATTTT	CASSLAGKEADTQYF
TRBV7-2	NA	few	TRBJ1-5	TGTGCCAGCGGAACAGGAGGCAATCAGCCCCAGCATTTT	CASGTGGNQPQHF
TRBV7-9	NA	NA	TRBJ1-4	TGTGCCAGCAGCTTCGAGGGGCTTGATGAAAAACTGTTTTTT	CASSFEGLDEKLFF
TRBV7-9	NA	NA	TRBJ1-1	TGTGCCGGCAGCGCATCCGGGACAATCGGGACTGAAGCTTTCTTT	CAGSASGTIGTEAFF
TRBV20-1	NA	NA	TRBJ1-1	TGCAGTGCTAGGGGCAGGAATGAAGCTTTCTTT	CSARGRNEAFF
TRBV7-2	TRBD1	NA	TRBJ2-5	TGTGCCAGCAGCTTAGAAGGGACAGTTTTTGCAGAGACCCAGTACTTC	CASSLEGTVFAETQYF
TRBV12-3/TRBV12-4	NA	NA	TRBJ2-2	TGTGCCAGCAGTTTAGCCCTCCAGGTAGGGCGGGAGCTGTTTTTT	CASSLALQVGRELFF
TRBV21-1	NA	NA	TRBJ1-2	TGTGCCAGCAGCCCTGCACCGGGACAGGTCGTTCTCGGCTACACCTTC	CASSPAPGQVVLGYTF
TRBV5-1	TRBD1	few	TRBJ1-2	TGCGCCAGCAGCTTGGCCCCAGGGGGCATCTATGGCTACACCTTC	CASSLAPGGIYGYTF
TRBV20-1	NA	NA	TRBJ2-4	TGCAGTGTTAAGACTTTAGCCAAAAACATTCAGTACTTC	CSVKTLAKNIQYF
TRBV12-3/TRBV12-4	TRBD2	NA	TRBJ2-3	TGTGCCAGCAGTTTTGTAACTAGCGGGGCTTCAGATACGCAGTATTTT	CASSFVTSGASDTQYF
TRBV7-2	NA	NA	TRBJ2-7	TGTGCCAGCAGCTTAGCGATAGGGGTCTACGAGCAGTACTTC	CASSLAIGVYEQYF
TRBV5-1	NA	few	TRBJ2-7	TGCGCCAGCAGCTTGGCGGGCGGGGAACTCTACAATGAGCAGTACTTC	CASSLAGGELYNEQYF
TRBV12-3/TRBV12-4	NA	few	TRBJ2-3	TGTGCCAGCAGTTTAGGGTTCAGCGGGACAGTTAGCACAGATACGCAGTATTTT	CASSLGFSGTVSTDTQYF
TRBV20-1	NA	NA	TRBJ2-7	TGCAGTGCTAGACGGACGCAGCTGCCACCCTACGAGCAGTACTTC	CSARRTQLPPYEQYF
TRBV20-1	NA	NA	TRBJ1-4	TGCAGTGCTAGAGATCGCGGCAGAATTAATGAAAAACTGTTTTTT	CSARDRGRINEKLFF
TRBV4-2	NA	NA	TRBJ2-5	TGTGCCAGCAGCCAAGATTCCGCAGACAGCATCACGTACTTC	CASSQDSADSITYF
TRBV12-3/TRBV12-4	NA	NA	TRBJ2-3	TGTGCCAGCACCAGTACTAGCAGGGGGGTGACAGATACGCAGTATTTT	CASTSTSRGVTDTQYF
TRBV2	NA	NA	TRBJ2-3	TGTGCCAGCAGCGCCGACCAGGGCGTCACAGATACGCAGTATTTT	CASSADQGVTDTQYF